The T cell receptor beta chain under discussion was sequenced for a study of cytomegalovirus exposure and HLA in healthy donors. The study's findings and limits: According to reports, the classifier identified cytomegalovirus status with high specificity and sensitivity. Per published accounts, TCR beta sequences correctly predicted the HLA-A and HLA-B alleles of most subjects.

CDR1 is SGHNT, CDR2 YYREEE, per germline (reference sequence). There are 14 residues in the CDR3. V trimming: 4 bases; J trimming: 6 bases; junction bases outside the gene matches: 8. PCR was performed using 60 Vbeta and 13 Jbeta primers. Libraries were prepared by immunoSEQ multiplex PCR; TCRdb keeps only in-frame clonotypes and omits some of them. Of about 110,000 clones listed, roughly 80% are singletons. Worth noting for this clone: Its antigen is as yet unknown.

Material: PBMCs. The clonotype originates from a woman aged 45-59 years in good health and CMV-seropositive. The V and J genes are TRBV5-4 and TRBJ2-3; 7 nucleotides line up with TRBD2. CDR3 nucleotide sequence: TGTGCCAGCAGCCTACCCCGACTAGCTGATACGCAGTATTTT. This sequence encodes CASSLPRLADTQYF.